This entry lists 17 T cell receptor beta chains sequenced from one sample in a study of technical replicates of blood from a few donors. TCRdb's table, derived via immunoSEQ multiplex PCR, lists solely in-frame clones and lacks some. In the table there are around 100,000 clones, 85% to 95% of which are singletons. The sample consisted of T cells isolated from PBMCs. These TCRs come from a human donor in good health.

This chain links TRBV19 with TRBJ1-4; 10 bases map to TRBD1. J was trimmed by 7 bases and V by 3 bases; bases with no gene match: 2. There are 14 residues in the CDR3. Germline V CDR1 and CDR2: LNHDA, SQIVND (reference sequence). The CDR3 spells CASSMRDRGEKLFF. CDR3 nucleotides: TGTGCCAGTAGTATGCGGGACAGGGGTGAAAAACTGTTTTTT.

The chain has TRBV19 and TRBJ1-3; 10 bases fit TRBD1. After removal of 4 bases from V and 6 bases from J, the junction contained 9 bases not matched to a gene. The germline V gene has CDR1 LNHDA and CDR2 SQIVND (reference sequence). The CDR3 is made up of 16 amino acids. The CDR3 sequence: CASSTTDRGVENTIYF. Written as DNA, the CDR3 is TGTGCCAGTAGTACGACGGACAGGGGGGTTGAAAACACCATATATTTT.

This chain joins TRBV19 and TRBJ1-1; D gene unclear. CDR3 length equals 12 residues. V was cut by 2 bases and J by 11 bases, with 12 bases left in between. Germline V gene lookup returns CDR1 LNHDA and CDR2 SQIVND (reference sequence). The CDR3 DNA sequence: TGTGCCAGTAGTATACTCGGGGAGGCCGCTTTCTTT. This gives the protein CASSILGEAAFF.

CDR3 sequence (DNA): TGTGCCAGCATGGCGGGAGAGGCCGGGGAGCTGTTTTTT. This sequence encodes CASMAGEAGELFF. This chain uses TRBV2 with TRBJ2-2; TRBD2 matches 7 bases. Germline CDR1 and CDR2: SNHLY and FYNNEI. The length of the CDR3 is 13 residues. Trimming at V came to 7 bases and at J to 6 bases, leaving 5 bases not matched to a gene.

CDR3 coding DNA: TGTGCCAGCAGCCCTCTAGCGGGCTCCTACGAGCAGTACTTC. It is translated as CASSPLAGSYEQYF. This chain uses TRBV7-3 with TRBJ2-7, with 8 bases lining up with TRBD2. In germline, CDR1 is SGHTA, CDR2 FQGTGA. The CDR3 consists of 14 residues. V dropped 5 bases and J dropped 0; count of bases not matched to a gene: 3.

The chain couples TRBV21-1 to TRBJ1-1; no check of the table's D call, TRBD1, against the DNA was made. TRBV21-1 is a known pseudogene. The CDR3 has 15 amino acids. The CDR3 loop is CASSDTPLCVTEAFF. For the CDR3, the DNA is TGTGCCAGCAGCGACACCCCCCTTTGTGTCACTGAAGCTTTCTTT.

This clone was recorded once. This chain uses TRBV9 with TRBJ2-7; D is unresolved. Germline-derived CDR1 and CDR2 are SGDLS and YYNGEE. This CDR3 spans 12 amino acids. V lost 4 bases and J 0 bases, leaving 5 bases between the germline ends. CDR3 DNA: TGTGCCAGCAGCCCGAGCTCCTACGAGCAGTACTTC. Translation gives CASSPSSYEQYF.

This chain links TRBV18 with TRBJ2-1, with 8 bases that match TRBD1. The V gene end was trimmed by 5 bases and the J gene end by 3 bases; junction bases not matched to a gene: 12. The CDR3 has 17 residues. Germline V CDR1 and CDR2: KGHSH, LQKENI. CDR3 in amino acids: CASSSRRIQGDYNEQFF. The CDR3 DNA reads TGTGCCAGCTCATCCCGGCGGATACAGGGGGACTACAATGAGCAGTTCTTC. The whole variable domain, remainder taken from reference TRBV18 and TRBJ2-1, is NAGVMQNPRHLVRRRGQEARLRCSPMKGHSHVYWYRQLPEEGLKFMVYLQKENIIDESGMPKERFSAEFPKEGPSILRIQQVVRGDSAAYFCASSSRRIQGDYNEQFFGPGTRLTVL.

The chain is built from TRBV4-3 and TRBJ1-3; D may be TRBD1 (6 bases). Trimming took 4 bases from V and 8 from J, leaving 15 bases between them. The germline V gene has CDR1 LGHNA and CDR2 YSLEER. There are 14 residues in the CDR3. CDR3 sequence: CASSRRGGEDTIYF. CDR3 nucleotides: TGCGCCAGCAGCCGCAGGGGTGGAGAGGACACCATATATTTT.

The V and J genes are TRBV10-3 and TRBJ2-2; possible D gene TRBD2, 5 bases. Between the trimmed V and J ends, which lost 10 bases and 1 base, there was a span of 10 bases. This CDR3 has 13 residues. Germline values: CDR1 ENHRY, CDR2 SYGVKD. CDR3 sequence reads: CATRGLNTGELFF. CDR3 in DNA: TGTGCCACCCGTGGACTGAACACCGGGGAGCTGTTTTTT.

CDR3 nucleotides: TGTGCCAGCAGCCCGTTCACAGGGGGTGGCGAGACCCAGTACTTC. Translation: CASSPFTGGGETQYF. The gene calls are TRBV6-5 and TRBJ2-5; TRBD1 matches at 8 bases. CDR1 is MNHEY and CDR2 is SVGAGI in the germline V gene. The CDR3 is 15 amino acids. With 6 bases clipped from V and 5 bases from J, the junction kept 11 bases outside the gene matches.

The chain carries TRBV6-5 and TRBJ2-7; 9 bases are shared with TRBD2. Germline assignment: CDR1 MNHEY and CDR2 SVGAGI. V was clipped by 0 bases and J by 3 bases; unmatched bases: 6. The CDR3 covers 16 residues. The CDR3 sequence: CASSYSFSGSGYEQYF. CDR3 coding DNA: TGTGCCAGCAGTTACTCGTTTAGCGGGAGTGGCTACGAGCAGTACTTC.

The chain is built from TRBV19 and TRBJ1-5; a weak D match, TRBD1 (6 bases). Germline CDR1 LNHDA, CDR2 SQIVND (reference sequence). This CDR3 contains 15 residues. The germline V and J ends were trimmed by 5 bases and 2 bases, with 13 bases remaining between them. Written as DNA, the CDR3 is TGTGCCAGTAGTCTTCAGGGGATCGGCAATCAGCCCCAGCATTTT. It translates to CASSLQGIGNQPQHF. The full variable domain, in which reference TRBV19 and TRBJ1-5 provide the parts outside the CDR3, is DGGITQSPKYLFRKEGQNVTLSCEQNLNHDAMYWYRQDPGQGLRLIYYSQIVNDFQKGDIAEGYSVSREKKESFPLTVTSAQKNPTAFYLCASSLQGIGNQPQHFGDGTRLSIL.

This chain joins TRBV28 and TRBJ2-3; 16 bases match TRBD2. This CDR3 spans 20 amino acids. Germline V gene lookup returns CDR1 MDHEN and CDR2 SYDVKM. The junction had 13 bases not matched to a gene; V was cut back by 5 bases and J by 2 bases. The CDR3 coding sequence is TGTGCCAGCAGTGCCCCGGGACTAGCGGGAGGGCCAAGGGACACAGATACGCAGTATTTT. It specifies CASSAPGLAGGPRDTDTQYF.

The chain joins TRBV2 to TRBJ1-5, with 8 bases lining up with TRBD1. The CDR3 loop spans 17 amino acids. The germline V gene has CDR1 SNHLY and CDR2 FYNNEI. After removal of 4 bases from V and 6 bases from J, the junction contained 14 bases not matched to a gene. The CDR3 sequence: CASSAAGTGKLSQPQHF. CDR3 in DNA: TGTGCCAGCAGTGCAGCAGGGACAGGTAAATTGTCTCAGCCCCAGCATTTT.

V usage is TRBV2 and J usage is TRBJ2-5, with D possibly TRBD1 on 5 matching bases. The CDR3 runs to 15 residues. Germline lookup yields CDR1 SNHLY and CDR2 FYNNEI. Trimming pared 6 bases from V and 4 bases from J, leaving 18 bases between. Written as DNA, the CDR3 is TGTGCCAGCAGCAATCCCGTGGGAACAGGAGAGACCCAGTACTTC. Its translation: CASSNPVGTGETQYF.

The chain combines TRBV4-1 with TRBJ1-1; D gene ambiguous. Trimming took off 4 bases at V and 1 base at J, with 19 bases between the two ends. The CDR3 loop spans 17 amino acids. Germline V CDR1 and CDR2: MGHRA, YSYEKL. CDR3 in amino acids: CASSPLEFRTQNTEAFF. The CDR3 DNA reads TGCGCCAGCAGCCCGCTCGAATTTAGGACTCAGAACACTGAAGCTTTCTTT.